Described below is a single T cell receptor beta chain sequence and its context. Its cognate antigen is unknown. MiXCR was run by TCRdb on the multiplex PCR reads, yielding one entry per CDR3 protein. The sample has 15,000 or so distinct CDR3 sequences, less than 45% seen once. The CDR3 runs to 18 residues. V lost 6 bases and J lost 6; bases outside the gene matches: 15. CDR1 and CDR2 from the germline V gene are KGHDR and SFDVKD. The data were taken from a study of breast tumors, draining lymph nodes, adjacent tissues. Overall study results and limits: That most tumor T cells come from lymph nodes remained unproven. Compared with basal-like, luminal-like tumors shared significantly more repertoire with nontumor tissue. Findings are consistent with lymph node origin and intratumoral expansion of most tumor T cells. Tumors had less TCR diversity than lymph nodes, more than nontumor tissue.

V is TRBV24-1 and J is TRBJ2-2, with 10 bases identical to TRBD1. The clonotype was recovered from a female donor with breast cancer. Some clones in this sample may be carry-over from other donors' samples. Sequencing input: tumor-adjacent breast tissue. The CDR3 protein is CATSSPQPDRGRAGELFF. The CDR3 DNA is TGTGCCACCAGTTCACCCCAACCCGACAGGGGGCGAGCCGGGGAGCTGTTTTTT.